This TCR beta chain stems from a study of T cells in Graves' hyperthyroidism and ophthalmopathy. General observations from the study: Ophthalmopathy was predicted by the model a median of roughly 6.7 months ahead of onset.

The PBMCs were taken from about 10 ml of fresh peripheral blood. This clonotype has at least ten counts. Its antigen is still unknown. RNA transcripts served as the template for amplifying TCR beta CDR3 regions. A first-round RT-PCR of the TCR CDR3 used the HTBI primer set. TCRdb re-derived calls from the multiplex PCR reads in MiXCR, one entry per CDR3 protein. The sample records more than 650,000 distinct CDR3 sequences, around 13% being singletons. The trim removed 2 bases at V and 5 bases at J, leaving 14 bases unmatched. Germline V gene data show CDR1 as MDHEN and CDR2 as SYDVKM. CDR3 length: 17 amino acids.

The sequencing input was blood. The receptor was isolated from a woman in her late teens or twenties with Graves' hyperthyroidism. The rearrangement uses TRBV28 and TRBJ2-5, with 7 bases matching TRBD2. The CDR3 is CASSLAGVFGKVETQYF. The CDR3 region has the DNA TGTGCCAGCAGTTTAGCGGGAGTGTTTGGAAAAGTTGAGACCCAGTACTTC.